A selection of T cell receptor beta chains follows, all from one sample in a study of monozygotic twins with inflammatory bowel disease. TCRdb reanalyzed the 5' RACE reads, giving one entry per CDR3 protein sequence and no DNA. The sample includes roughly 150,000 distinct CDR3 sequences. Sequencing was carried out using blood. The receptors were sampled from a human donor with ulcerative colitis or Crohn's disease, or a healthy co-twin of an affected twin (not recorded which). Each CDR3 is given with its conserved first and last residue.

V gene	J gene	CDR3 protein
TRBV6-1	TRBJ1-5	CASRGLGPKNQRSNQPQHF
TRBV9	TRBJ2-7	CASSPWGRGGKNEQYF
TRBV20-1	TRBJ2-1	CSASFPTGNEQFF
TRBV12-3/TRBV12-4	TRBJ1-2	CASSKAVPLDYGYTF
TRBV4-2	TRBJ2-2	CASSQATLSTGELFF
TRBV30	TRBJ2-3	CAWTSQGIGGDTQYF
TRBV4-1	TRBJ2-1	CASSQGQESSYNEQFF
TRBV5-1	TRBJ2-7	CASSPGLAALEYEQYF
TRBV7-2	TRBJ2-7	CASSKGNPRQGYEQYF
TRBV5-5	TRBJ1-1	CASSPISTDTEAFF
TRBV20-1	TRBJ2-6	CSALDRGSGANVLTF
TRBV20-1	TRBJ2-7	CSARVGADSYEQYF
TRBV7-8	TRBJ2-7	CASSAFLAGGRDEQYF
TRBV20-1	TRBJ2-3	CSARYAAPDTQYF
TRBV12-3/TRBV12-4	TRBJ1-2	CASSLLVPYGYTF
TRBV5-1	TRBJ1-5	CASSFGTSNQPQHF
TRBV15	TRBJ2-7	CATSREGTGDSYEQYF
TRBV27	TRBJ1-1	CASSLARVRMNTEAFF
TRBV29-1	TRBJ2-2	CSVVPPHAGAGTGELFF
TRBV24-1	TRBJ2-5	CATSDSRTDRGETQYF
TRBV7-9	TRBJ2-7	CATGSVYEQYF
TRBV11-3	TRBJ1-1	CASSLGVRAEAFF
TRBV7-2	TRBJ2-5	CASSLGDRDQETQYF
TRBV27	TRBJ1-6	CASSLTLISSYNSPLHF
TRBV6-5	TRBJ1-5	CASSFDRAQPQHF
TRBV5-1	TRBJ2-5	CASSYREGQTQYF
TRBV7-6	TRBJ2-3	CASSFDKMTAQYF
TRBV6-1	TRBJ1-6	CASDLAPGQSKDSPLHF
TRBV28	TRBJ2-2	CASSLGGADNTGELFF
TRBV7-6	TRBJ1-5	CASSLGSRGLNQPQHF
TRBV4-3	TRBJ1-1	CASSQQPRAGTEAFF
TRBV2	TRBJ2-7	CASSEGGEQYF
TRBV29-1	TRBJ2-5	CSVEHVGAQETQYF
TRBV6-5	TRBJ2-5	CASSYSSSGGAKETQYF
TRBV6-1	TRBJ2-1	CASTKTSGGPREQFF
TRBV20-1	TRBJ1-4	CSARDARTREKLFF
TRBV20-1	TRBJ2-5	CSARPLEGGPSQETQYF
TRBV5-1	TRBJ2-5	CASSLEGYQETQYF
TRBV5-1	TRBJ2-1	CASSWGLAGGNYNEQFF
TRBV20-1	TRBJ2-7	CSARAIETGGYYEQYF
TRBV5-1	TRBJ2-2	CASSAFTGAGTGELFF
TRBV27	TRBJ2-3	CASSVGQGSLDTQYF
TRBV5-1	TRBJ2-4	CASSFVLGQGNIQYF
TRBV5-1	TRBJ2-1	CASSIVPGNEQFF
TRBV5-1	TRBJ1-6	CASSGEGSSPLHF
TRBV6-4	TRBJ1-5	CASSPARGEQQYSNQPQHF
TRBV24-1	TRBJ2-3	CATSSPPLGGSTDTQYF
TRBV6-2/TRBV6-3	TRBJ2-5	CASSPLSGTQYF
TRBV20-1	TRBJ2-1	CSARSGTKGLAWGNEQFF
TRBV2	TRBJ2-7	CASSERSGYEQYF
TRBV18	TRBJ2-7	CASSPLDSYEQYF
TRBV5-6	TRBJ2-7	CASSLVDRVSYEQYF
TRBV6-1	TRBJ2-3	CASGIAGGRLDTQYF
TRBV12-3/TRBV12-4	TRBJ2-7	CASSLAVGQTIYEQYF
TRBV3-1	TRBJ2-4	CASGGTGLAKNIQYF
TRBV5-1	TRBJ2-7	CASSSRWDRDAYEQYF
TRBV7-8	TRBJ2-2	CASSMGLADTGELFF
TRBV5-1	TRBJ2-1	CASSYLQGSDEQFF